Each of the 30 T cell receptor beta chains below was sequenced from the same sample in a study of T cells in Graves' hyperthyroidism and ophthalmopathy. There were TCR beta CDR3 regions amplified from RNA transcripts. Carried out on the TCR CDR3, a first-round RT-PCR used the HTBI primer set. MiXCR, run by TCRdb on the multiplex PCR reads, gives a single entry per CDR3 protein. The table records 530,000 or so distinct CDR3 sequences, roughly 50% of them present only once. The sample consisted of peripheral blood or thyroid tissue (not recorded which). All receptors derive from a woman between 18 and 29 years old with Graves' hyperthyroidism.

This clonotype was detected many times. In nucleotides, the CDR3 is TGTGCCAGCAGTTTACTGTGGGAAGAGACCCAGTACTTC. Translation gives CASSLLWEETQYF. The rearrangement joins TRBV12-3 or TRBV12-4 to TRBJ2-5, with D unresolved. The ends were cut back, 2 bases at V and 3 bases at J, with 7 bases in the middle. The CDR3 has 13 amino acids.

Of note for this clonotype: The germline gene is not matched at one end of the junction; a read error may be the cause. The V call is TRBV12-3 or TRBV12-4, the J call TRBJ2-5; TRBD2 agrees at 7 bases. The CDR3 runs to 15 residues. This CDR3 is CASSSRLAAGETQCF. CDR3 nucleotides: TGTGCCAGCAGTTCGCGACTAGCAGCTGGGGAGACCCAGTGCTTC.

This clonotype was seen ten or more times. This chain links TRBV5-8 with TRBJ1-1, with 7 bases that match TRBD1. The germline gives CDR1 SGHTS, CDR2 YDEGEE. The CDR3 is made up of 15 amino acids. V lost 2 bases and J lost 6; bases outside the gene matches: 10. The CDR3 region is CASSFGQEGLAEAFF. The CDR3 DNA reads TGTGCCAGCAGCTTCGGACAGGAGGGGTTGGCTGAAGCTTTCTTT. The variable domain in full, completed from reference TRBV5-8 and TRBJ1-1, reads EAGVTQSPTHLIKTRGQQATLRCSPISGHTSVYWYQQALGLGLQFLLWYDEGEERNRGNFPPRFSGRQFPNYSSELNVNALELEDSALYLCASSFGQEGLAEAFFGQGTRLTVV.

The V gene is TRBV14, the J gene TRBJ2-5, with 10 bases identical to TRBD2. CDR1 is SGHDN, CDR2 FVKESK, per germline. Trimming took 8 bases from V and 11 from J; bases not matched to a gene: 14. The CDR3 sequence is 14 residues long. The CDR3 protein is CASGYGSGRDTQYF. The CDR3 nucleotides read TGTGCCAGCGGTTACGGGAGCGGGAGGGATACGCAGTACTTC.

This clonotype was seen many times. The chain combines TRBV4-1 with TRBJ1-5; 8 positions agree with TRBD1. The trim removed 3 bases at V and 4 bases at J, leaving 2 bases unmatched. Germline V gene sequence: CDR1 MGHRA, CDR2 YSYEKL. The CDR3 runs 14 residues. This chain's CDR3 is CASSQGQVNQPQHF. In DNA, the CDR3 is TGCGCCAGCAGCCAGGGACAGGTGAATCAGCCCCAGCATTTT.

The chain couples TRBV14 to TRBJ2-7; D call uncertain. The DNA end favors TRBJ2-1, so the J call may be wrong. This CDR3 has 13 amino acids. Germline V gene lookup returns CDR1 SGHDN and CDR2 FVKESK. Written as DNA, the CDR3 is TGTGCCAGCAGCCAAGATTCCCGGGATGAGCAGTTCTTC. It translates to CASSQDSRDEQFF.

The chain carries TRBV7-6 and TRBJ2-2; TRBD2 matches at 7 bases. The CDR3 runs 14 residues. Unmatched junction bases numbered 5, after V lost 4 bases and J lost 6 bases. Germline loops: CDR1 SGHVS, CDR2 FNYEAQ. The CDR3 is CASSSGREAGELFF. In DNA form, the CDR3 reads TGTGCCAGCAGCTCTGGGAGGGAGGCCGGGGAGCTGTTTTTT.

The chain has TRBV2 and TRBJ1-2; possible D gene TRBD1, 5 bases. From germline, CDR1 is SNHLY and CDR2 FYNNEI. The CDR3 consists of 13 residues. Trimming pared 6 bases from V and 8 bases from J, leaving 16 bases between. The CDR3 nucleotides read TGTGCCAGCAGGGACACTTGGGAGGAGGGCTACACCTTC. This codes for CASRDTWEEGYTF.

The chain has TRBV7-9 and TRBJ1-4; the D gene is possibly TRBD1 (6 bases). V was pared by 6 bases and J by 3 bases, with 14 bases between. This CDR3 comprises 15 residues. Germline CDR1 reads SEHNR; CDR2 reads FQNEAQ (reference sequence). The CDR3 loop reads CASRAGRGPNEKLFF. The DNA of the CDR3 is TGTGCCAGCAGAGCGGGCAGGGGTCCTAATGAAAAACTGTTTTTT.

This clonotype was recorded a few times. V is TRBV4-1 and J is TRBJ1-5; a possible D gene is TRBD1 (5 bases). The CDR3 sequence is 15 residues long. Per the germline V gene, CDR1 is MGHRA and CDR2 is YSYEKL. Trimming pared 0 bases from V and 6 bases from J, leaving 12 bases between. CDR3 region: CASSQEGRVSQPQHF. The CDR3 nucleotides are TGCGCCAGCAGCCAAGAGGGGCGGGTTTCTCAGCCCCAGCATTTT.

Many counts were recorded for this clonotype. The V and J genes are TRBV6-6 and TRBJ1-5; possible D gene TRBD1, 5 bases. CDR1 is MNHNY and CDR2 is SVGAGI in the germline V gene (reference sequence). The CDR3 covers 16 residues. Trimming removed 5 bases at V and 6 bases at J, with 20 bases between. CDR3 coding DNA: TGTGCCAGCAGTAGCCGGGACTCCGGACGCGGTCAGCCCCAGCATTTT. This translates into CASSSRDSGRGQPQHF.

Ten or more counts support this clonotype. The chain is built from TRBV20-1 and TRBJ2-2; tentatively, D is TRBD1 or TRBD2 (5 bases each). CDR3 size: 16 residues. Trimming took 4 bases from V and 1 from J, leaving 16 bases between them. Germline CDR1 reads DFQATT; CDR2 reads SNEGSKA (reference sequence). CDR3 amino acids: CSATGPGTRNTGELFF. CDR3 nucleotides: TGCAGTGCTACAGGACCCGGGACCCGGAACACCGGGGAGCTGTTTTTT.

In its sample, this clonotype was seen many times. The chain couples TRBV6-2 or TRBV6-3 to TRBJ1-1; maybe TRBD1 (6 bases). Trimming cost V 6 bases and J 11 bases, with 16 bases left between them. Germline CDR1 is MNHEY and CDR2 is SVGEGT. CDR3 length: 12 residues. DNA for the CDR3: TGTGCCAGCAGCGACAGGTACCCCCCGGCTTTCTTT. Translated, it gives CASSDRYPPAFF.

This clonotype was recorded many times. The rearrangement uses TRBV2 and TRBJ1-1; D possibly corresponds to TRBD1 (6 bases). Trimming took off 0 bases at V and 10 bases at J, with 9 bases between the two ends. CDR3 length equals 12 residues. Germline CDR1 reads SNHLY; CDR2 reads FYNNEI. CDR3 in DNA: TGTGCCAGCAGTGAAGCTCAGGGGCCAGCTTTCTTT. It yields the protein CASSEAQGPAFF.

The J gene is TRBJ2-5, the V gene TRBV7-2, with 14 positions matching TRBD2. Germline values: CDR1 SGHTA, CDR2 FQGNSA. This CDR3 contains 18 residues. The V gene end was trimmed by 7 bases and the J gene end by 0 bases; junction bases not matched to a gene: 10. The CDR3 spells CASNLGLAGVRYQETQYF. The CDR3 DNA sequence: TGTGCCAGCAACCTGGGACTAGCGGGAGTCCGGTACCAAGAGACCCAGTACTTC.

This chain joins TRBV20-1 and TRBJ1-5; no reliable D call. This CDR3 spans 14 amino acids. Germline values: CDR1 DFQATT, CDR2 SNEGSKA (reference sequence). V was shortened by 4 bases and J by 0 bases, with 10 bases between the two germline ends. Here the CDR3 DNA reads TGCAGTGCTAAGGATTGGGATAGCAATCAGCCCCAGCATTTT. It is translated as CSAKDWDSNQPQHF.

This clonotype was recorded many times. The rearrangement uses TRBV7-8 and TRBJ1-2; no clear D. Germline loops: CDR1 SGHVS, CDR2 FQNEAQ. The CDR3 is 14 amino acids. Trimming stripped 4 bases from V and 4 bases from J, with 13 bases between. The CDR3 spells CASSSLGRLYGYTF. The CDR3 DNA is TGTGCCAGCAGCTCCTTAGGGCGTCTCTATGGCTACACCTTC.

Comments on this clonotype: This may come from a read error, since a much larger clone is one base off. CDR3 loop: CASSTRLAGGPSPYEQYF. For the CDR3, the DNA is TGTGCCAGCAGTACCCGACTAGCGGGAGGGCCCAGCCCCTACGAGCAGTACTTC. This sequence joins TRBV6-2 or TRBV6-3 and TRBJ2-7; 14 bases match TRBD2. Germline CDR1 MNHEY, CDR2 SVGEGT. This CDR3 is 18 amino acids long. Germline trimming cut 5 bases from V and 2 bases from J; bases unmatched to any gene: 11.

In its sample, this clonotype was seen many times. This sequence joins TRBV9 and TRBJ2-1; 11 bases line up with TRBD1. CDR3 length: 14 amino acids. Losses at the gene ends were 4 bases for V and 7 bases for J; bases not matched to a gene: 4. Germline lookup yields CDR1 SGDLS and CDR2 YYNGEE. CDR3 sequence reads: CASSLGTGGNEQFF. DNA of the CDR3: TGTGCCAGCAGCCTTGGGACAGGGGGAAATGAGCAGTTCTTC.

The chain employs TRBV9 and TRBJ2-2; a possible D gene is TRBD1 (5 bases). Germline values: CDR1 SGDLS, CDR2 YYNGEE. CDR3 length: 15 amino acids. Trimming took off 0 bases at V and 7 bases at J, with 13 bases between the two ends. In nucleotides, the CDR3 is TGTGCCAGCAGCGTAGTACCCCAGGGCATCGGGGAGCTGTTTTTT. Protein sequence: CASSVVPQGIGELFF.

This clonotype is large. V and J are TRBV4-1 and TRBJ2-5, with D possibly matching TRBD1 (5 bases). This CDR3 region has 16 residues. Trimming took 0 bases from V and 0 from J, leaving 11 bases between them. Germline V gene data show CDR1 as MGHRA and CDR2 as YSYEKL. CDR3 nucleotides: TGCGCCAGCAGCCAAGATGGACATTCGTACCAAGAGACCCAGTACTTC. Residues: CASSQDGHSYQETQYF.

On this clonotype: The junction differs from germline at one of its ends, possibly a read error. The rearrangement uses TRBV29-1 and TRBJ1-5; D is perhaps TRBD1 (6 bases). This CDR3 spans 13 amino acids. Per germline, CDR1 SQVTM and CDR2 ANQGSEA. The CDR3 protein is CSVDGGDNQLQHF. CDR3 sequence (DNA): TGCAGCGTTGACGGGGGGGACAATCAGCTCCAGCATTTT.

As regards this clonotype: A much larger clone differs by one base, so this may be a read error. V usage is TRBV9 and J usage is TRBJ1-3; D not certain. The CDR3 consists of 14 residues. From germline, CDR1 is SGDLS and CDR2 YYNGEE. The V gene lost 3 bases and the J gene lost 2 bases, with 9 bases spanning the gap. In DNA form, the CDR3 reads TGTGCCAGCAGCGCCGCCGGGGCTGGAAACACCATATATTTT. Translation gives CASSAAGAGNTIYF.

In its sample, this clonotype was seen many times. V and J are TRBV12-3 or TRBV12-4 and TRBJ2-7, with unresolved D. The CDR3 has 12 residues. V lost 7 bases and J lost 4, with 11 bases in between. The CDR3 spells CASMRTEYEQYF. DNA for the CDR3: TGTGCCAGCATGAGGACGGAATACGAGCAGTACTTC.

This chain uses TRBV7-2 with TRBJ1-5, with 8 bases fitting TRBD1. This CDR3 spans 15 amino acids. Trimming cost V 2 bases and J 2 bases; bases outside gene matches: 2. The germline gives CDR1 SGHTA, CDR2 FQGNSA. The CDR3 coding sequence is TGTGCCAGCAGCTTATCGACAGGGGGCAATCAGCCCCAGCATTTT. Translation: CASSLSTGGNQPQHF.

This clonotype was counted a single time. The chain couples TRBV2 to TRBJ2-3; the match to TRBD2 covers 10 bases. With V trimmed by 7 bases and J by 3 bases, 7 bases remained unmatched. Germline V gene data show CDR1 as SNHLY and CDR2 as FYNNEI. The length of the CDR3 is 15 residues. The CDR3 sequence: CASTGTSVGTDTQYF. For the CDR3, the DNA is TGTGCCAGCACAGGGACTAGCGTAGGGACAGATACGCAGTATTTT.

On this clonotype: The junction departs from germline at one end; a sequencing error may be responsible. In DNA, the CDR3 is TGTGCCACCGCCGGGACTAGCGACCACTGCGAGCGGTACTTC. This translates into CATAGTSDHCERYF. The chain links TRBV2 to TRBJ2-7; TRBD2 agrees at 10 bases. The CDR3 extends over 14 amino acids. Germline V lookup: CDR1 SNHLY, CDR2 FYNNEI.

Comment on this clonotype: This may come from a read error, since a much larger clone is one base off. The CDR3 reads CASSPLKQGGPNENLFF. The CDR3 DNA follows: TGTGCCAGCAGCCCCCTTAAACAGGGAGGGCCTAATGAAAATCTGTTTTTT. V is TRBV7-3 and J is TRBJ1-4; D might be TRBD1 (6 bases). The CDR3 is made up of 17 amino acids. Germline CDR1 and CDR2: SGHTA and FQGTGA.

As concerns this clonotype: Given the absence of the conserved phenylalanine or tryptophan at the CDR3 end, a read error is likely. V usage is TRBV2 and J usage is TRBJ1-3; no clear D. Germline V gene sequence: CDR1 SNHLY, CDR2 FYNNEI. Trimming stripped 4 bases from V and 2 bases from J, with 12 bases between. This CDR3 comprises 15 residues. DNA of the CDR3: TGTGCCAGCAGTGGTTACGGGAGGGCTGGAAACACCATATATCTT. This sequence encodes CASSGYGRAGNTIYL.

As regards this clonotype: Possible read error: a much larger clone is one base away. The missing conserved phenylalanine or tryptophan at the end of this CDR3 makes a read error likely. V is TRBV7-8 and J is TRBJ1-5; unclear D gene. This CDR3 is built from 14 residues. Germline CDR1 reads SGHVS; CDR2 reads FQNEAQ. V was pared by 6 bases and J by 4 bases, with 13 bases between. The CDR3 loop reads CASRKTAGNQPQHL. CDR3 in DNA: TGTGCCAGCAGAAAGACCGCGGGGAATCAGCCCCAGCATTTG.